This T cell receptor (beta chain) was retrieved from a study of blood T cell repertoires in COVID-19. Under the authors' procedure: The authors estimated nucleated cell counts from reference gene primer amplification. Method: immunoSEQ multiplex PCR; TCRdb's copy keeps in-frame clones and lacks some. The V and J calls and clone size come from that table; D and trimming were worked out from the DNA. The sample consists of 130,000 or so clones, over 70% of them appearing once. Material: peripheral blood. The sequence derives from an elderly man with active or convalescent COVID-19.

The CDR3: CASSWGTGDQETQYF. The CDR3, as DNA: TGTGCCAGCAGCTGGGGGACAGGGGATCAAGAGACCCAGTACTTC. The chain recombines TRBV5-4 with TRBJ2-5, with 10 nucleotides matching TRBD1. The CDR3 totals 15 residues. The V and J ends lost 3 bases and 2 bases, in that order; junction bases with no gene match: 4. The germline CDR1 and CDR2 sequences are SGHNT and YYREEE (reference sequence).